Below, one T cell receptor beta chain is given with its context. Its antigen is not identified. Making TCR cDNA involved 5'RACE template switching, which added UMIs and a universal primer site. TCRdb reprocessed the 5' RACE reads via MiXCR and lists one record per CDR3 protein. The sample lists around 500,000 distinct CDR3 sequences, just over 20% occurring once. This specimen comes from a study of T cells after yellow fever vaccination. General observations from the study: A large majority of primary-vaccination clones showed up again after the booster (roughly 96% CD4, 88% CD8). A small share of clonotypes appeared in both CD4 and CD8 compartments. Abundant clonotypes from the bulk population could contaminate FACS-sorted repertoires.

CDR1 and CDR2 (germline): SQVTM, ANQGSEA. The CDR3 is 12 residues long. V lost 4 bases to trimming and J lost 4 bases; unmatched junction nucleotides: 1. The clonotype originates from a man aged 18 to 29 who received the YFV17D yellow fever vaccine. The starting material was PBMCs, obtained around 3 weeks after the first yellow fever vaccination. The V gene is TRBV29-1, the J gene TRBJ1-2; 9 positions match TRBD1. CDR3 bases: TGCAGCGTTGGGGGACAGGGCTATGGCTACACCTTC. It yields the protein CSVGGQGYGYTF. The whole variable domain, remainder taken from reference TRBV29-1 and TRBJ1-2, is SAVISQKPSRDICQRGTSLTIQCQVDSQVTMMFWYRQQPGQSLTLIATANQGSEATYESGFVIDKFPISRPNLTFSTLTVSNMSPEDSSIYLCSVGGQGYGYTFGSGTRLTVV.